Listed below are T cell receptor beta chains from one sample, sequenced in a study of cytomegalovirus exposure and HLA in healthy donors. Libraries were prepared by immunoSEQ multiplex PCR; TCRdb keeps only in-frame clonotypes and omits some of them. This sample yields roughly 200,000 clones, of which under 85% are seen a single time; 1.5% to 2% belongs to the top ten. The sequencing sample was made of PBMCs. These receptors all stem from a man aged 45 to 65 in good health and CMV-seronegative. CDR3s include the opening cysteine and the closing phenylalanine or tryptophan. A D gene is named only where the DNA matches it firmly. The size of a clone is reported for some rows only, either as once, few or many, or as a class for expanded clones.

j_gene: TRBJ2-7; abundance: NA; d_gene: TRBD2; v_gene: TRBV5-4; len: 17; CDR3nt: TGTGCCAGCAGCTCCCGGCCAGCGGGAGGTCTCTCCTACGAGCAGTACTTC; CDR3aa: CASSSRPAGGLSYEQYF
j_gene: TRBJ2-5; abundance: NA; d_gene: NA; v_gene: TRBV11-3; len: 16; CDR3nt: TGTGCCAGCAGCCCCGGCGGCAGGGGAACTCAAGAGACCCAGTACTTC; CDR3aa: CASSPGGRGTQETQYF
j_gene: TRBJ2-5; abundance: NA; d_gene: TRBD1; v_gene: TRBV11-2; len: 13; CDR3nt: TGTGCCAGCAGCTCCCGGGACAGGGAGACCCAGTACTTC; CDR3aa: CASSSRDRETQYF
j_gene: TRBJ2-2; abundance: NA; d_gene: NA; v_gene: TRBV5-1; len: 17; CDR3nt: TGCGCCAGCAGCACACTTACAGGGACCGTGGATACCGGGGAGCTGTTTTTT; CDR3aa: CASSTLTGTVDTGELFF
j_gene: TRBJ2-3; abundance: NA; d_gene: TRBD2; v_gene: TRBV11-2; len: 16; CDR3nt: TGTGCCAGCAGCTTGAGCGGGAGGGCTAGCACAGATACGCAGTATTTT; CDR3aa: CASSLSGRASTDTQYF
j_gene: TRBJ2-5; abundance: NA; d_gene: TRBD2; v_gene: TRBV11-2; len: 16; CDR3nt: TGTGCCAGCAGGCTCAGGGCTAGCGGGAGAGCGGAGACCCAGTACTTC; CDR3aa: CASRLRASGRAETQYF
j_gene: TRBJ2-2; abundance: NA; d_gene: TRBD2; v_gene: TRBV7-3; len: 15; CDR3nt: TGTGCCAGCAGCTTGGGACTAGCGGTAACCGGGGAGCTGTTTTTT; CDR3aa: CASSLGLAVTGELFF
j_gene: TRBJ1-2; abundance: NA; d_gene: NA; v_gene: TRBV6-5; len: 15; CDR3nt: TGTGCCAGCAGTTACCGGGACACCGGACCCTATGGCTACACCTTC; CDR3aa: CASSYRDTGPYGYTF
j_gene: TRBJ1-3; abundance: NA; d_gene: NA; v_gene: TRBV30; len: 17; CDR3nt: TGTGCCTGGAGTGTACGCAGGGCTTCTAAACCTGGAAACACCATATATTTT; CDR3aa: CAWSVRRASKPGNTIYF
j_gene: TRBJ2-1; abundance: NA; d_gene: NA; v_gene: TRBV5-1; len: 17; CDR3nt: TGCGCCAGCAGCTTGGAAAGCCCCCTGACTAGAAACAATGAGCAGTTCTTC; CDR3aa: CASSLESPLTRNNEQFF
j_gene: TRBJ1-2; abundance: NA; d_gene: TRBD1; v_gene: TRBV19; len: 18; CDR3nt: TGTGCCAGTATCCCTTGGAAGGGGACAGGGATATCGAACTATGGCTACACCTTC; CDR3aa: CASIPWKGTGISNYGYTF
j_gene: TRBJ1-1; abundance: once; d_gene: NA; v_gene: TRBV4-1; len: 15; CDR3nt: TGCGCCAGCAGCCAAGTCGCGGGATTTATAACTGAAGCTTTCTTT; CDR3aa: CASSQVAGFITEAFF
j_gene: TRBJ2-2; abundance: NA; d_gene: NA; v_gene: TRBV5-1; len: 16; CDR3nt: TGCGCCAGCAGCCAGAGACAGGCTAGGGACACCGGGGAGCTGTTTTTT; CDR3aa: CASSQRQARDTGELFF
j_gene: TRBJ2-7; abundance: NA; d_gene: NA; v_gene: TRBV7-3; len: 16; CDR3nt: TGTGCCAGCAGCTTAATCGGGCCAGGAGGCTCCTACGAGCAGTACTTC; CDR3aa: CASSLIGPGGSYEQYF
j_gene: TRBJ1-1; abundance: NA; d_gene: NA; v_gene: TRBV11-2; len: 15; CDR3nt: TGTGCCAGCAGCTTCTATACAGAGATGAACACTGAAGCTTTCTTT; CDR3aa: CASSFYTEMNTEAFF
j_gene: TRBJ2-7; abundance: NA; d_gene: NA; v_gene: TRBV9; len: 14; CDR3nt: TGTGCCAGCAGCGGCGGGATAAACTCCTACGAGCAGTACTTC; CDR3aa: CASSGGINSYEQYF
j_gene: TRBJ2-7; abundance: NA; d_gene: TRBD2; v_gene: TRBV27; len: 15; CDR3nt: TGTGCCAGCAGTTCCCCCGGGACTAGCGGGTACGAGCAGTACTTC; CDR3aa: CASSSPGTSGYEQYF
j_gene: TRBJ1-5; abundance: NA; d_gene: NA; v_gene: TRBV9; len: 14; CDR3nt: TGTGCCAGCAGCGTATCAGGGTCCCATCAGCCCCAGCATTTT; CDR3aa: CASSVSGSHQPQHF
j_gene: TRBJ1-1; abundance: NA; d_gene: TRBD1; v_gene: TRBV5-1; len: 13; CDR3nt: TGCGCCAGCAGCTGGGACAGGAAGACTGAAGCTTTCTTT; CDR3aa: CASSWDRKTEAFF
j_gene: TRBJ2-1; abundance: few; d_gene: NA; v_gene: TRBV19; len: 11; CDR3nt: TGTGCCAGTAGGTCGGGCAATGAGCAGTTCTTC; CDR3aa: CASRSGNEQFF
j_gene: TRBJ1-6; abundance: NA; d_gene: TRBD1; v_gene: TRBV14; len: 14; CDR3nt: TGTGCCAGCAGCCAGGGACAGCTAAATTCACCCCTCCACTTT; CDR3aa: CASSQGQLNSPLHF
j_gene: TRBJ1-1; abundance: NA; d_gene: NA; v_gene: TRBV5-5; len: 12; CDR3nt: TGTGCCAGCAGCTTGAGCGGGGAAGTGGCTTTCTTT; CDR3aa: CASSLSGEVAFF
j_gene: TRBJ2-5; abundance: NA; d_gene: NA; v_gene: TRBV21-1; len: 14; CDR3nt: TGTGCCAGCACCTCAGGGGGAAGGGAAGAGACCCAGTACTTC; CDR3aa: CASTSGGREETQYF
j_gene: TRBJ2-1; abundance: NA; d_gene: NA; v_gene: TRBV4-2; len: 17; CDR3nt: TGTGCCAGCAGCGGGGAGTCAGGGCTGGCTCGTGCGGGGCAGCAGTTCTTC; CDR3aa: CASSGESGLARAGQQFF
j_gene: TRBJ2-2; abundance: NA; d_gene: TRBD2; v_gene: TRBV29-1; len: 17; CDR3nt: TGCAGCGTTGCTCCTGCAAGGGGACTAATTGGCGCCGGGGAGCTGTTTTTT; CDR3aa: CSVAPARGLIGAGELFF
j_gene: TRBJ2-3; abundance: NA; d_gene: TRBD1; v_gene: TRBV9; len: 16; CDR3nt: TGTGCCAGCAGCGTAACCGGGACAGGGGGAGCAGATACGCAGTATTTT; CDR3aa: CASSVTGTGGADTQYF
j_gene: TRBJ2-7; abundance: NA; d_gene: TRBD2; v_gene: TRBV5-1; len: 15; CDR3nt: TGCGCCAGCAGCCCCGCCGGGACTAGCACCTACGAGCAGTACTTC; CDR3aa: CASSPAGTSTYEQYF
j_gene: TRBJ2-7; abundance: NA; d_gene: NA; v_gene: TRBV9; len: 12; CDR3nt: TGTGCCAGCAGCGACGGGGCCTACGAGCAGTACTTC; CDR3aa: CASSDGAYEQYF
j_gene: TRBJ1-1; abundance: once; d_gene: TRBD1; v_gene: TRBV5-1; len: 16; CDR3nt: TGCGCCAGCAGCTTGCTTCCCACAGGGGAGAACACTGAAGCTTTCTTT; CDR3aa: CASSLLPTGENTEAFF
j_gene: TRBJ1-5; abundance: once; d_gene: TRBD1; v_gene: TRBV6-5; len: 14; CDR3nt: TGTGCCAGCAGCACGACAGGGGGCAATCAGCCCCAGCATTTT; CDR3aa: CASSTTGGNQPQHF
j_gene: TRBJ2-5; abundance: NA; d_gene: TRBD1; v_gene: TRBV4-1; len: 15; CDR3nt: TGCGCCAGCAGCCAAGATAATGGACAGGGAAAGACCCAGTACTTC; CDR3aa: CASSQDNGQGKTQYF
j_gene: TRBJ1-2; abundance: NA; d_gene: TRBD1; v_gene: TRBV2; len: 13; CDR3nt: TGTGCCAGCAGAGACGACAGGGTCATCGGCTACACCTTC; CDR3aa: CASRDDRVIGYTF
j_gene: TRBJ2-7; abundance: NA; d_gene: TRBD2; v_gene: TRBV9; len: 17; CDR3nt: TGTGCCAGCAGCGTAGACGCGGGGGGACTTCTAAACTACGAGCAGTACTTC; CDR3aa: CASSVDAGGLLNYEQYF
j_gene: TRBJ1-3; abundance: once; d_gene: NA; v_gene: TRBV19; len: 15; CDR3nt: TGTGCCATCGATGGGGCAGCTCACTCTGGAAACACCATATATTTT; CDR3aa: CAIDGAAHSGNTIYF
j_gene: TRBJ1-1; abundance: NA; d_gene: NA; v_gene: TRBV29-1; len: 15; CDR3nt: TGCAGCGTTGACGTTTCCGGACAGCCGAACACTGAAGCTTTCTTT; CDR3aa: CSVDVSGQPNTEAFF
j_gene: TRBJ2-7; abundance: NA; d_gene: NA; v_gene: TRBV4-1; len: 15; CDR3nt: TGCGCCAGCAGCCAAGAGCGGACAGTGACCTACGAGCAGTACTTC; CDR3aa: CASSQERTVTYEQYF
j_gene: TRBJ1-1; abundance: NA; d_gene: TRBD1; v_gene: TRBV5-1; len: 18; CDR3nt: TGCGCCAGCAGCCGCATGGACAGGGGAGGGTTGTTAGGCACTGAAGCTTTCTTT; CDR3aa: CASSRMDRGGLLGTEAFF
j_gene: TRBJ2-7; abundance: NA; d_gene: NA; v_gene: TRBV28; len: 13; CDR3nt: TGTGCCAGCAGTTTCCCACCCGGCTACGAGCAGTACTTC; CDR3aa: CASSFPPGYEQYF
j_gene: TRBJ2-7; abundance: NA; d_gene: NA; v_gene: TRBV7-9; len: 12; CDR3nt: TGTGCCAGCAGCTCGGACGACTACGAGCAGTACTTC; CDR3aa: CASSSDDYEQYF
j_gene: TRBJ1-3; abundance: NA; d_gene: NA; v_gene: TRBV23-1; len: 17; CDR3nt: TGCGCCAGCAGTCCCAAAGGAGGGCAAGTGAGTTGGAACACCATATATTTT; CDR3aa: CASSPKGGQVSWNTIYF
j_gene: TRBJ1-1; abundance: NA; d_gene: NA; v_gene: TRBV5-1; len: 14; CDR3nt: TGCGCCAGCAGCTTGGCGGGGGGTGCCACTGAAGCTTTCTTT; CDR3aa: CASSLAGGATEAFF
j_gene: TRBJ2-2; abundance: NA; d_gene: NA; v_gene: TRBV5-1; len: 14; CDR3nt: TGCGCCAGCAGCTCGTTAACAGTCACCGGGGAGCTGTTTTTT; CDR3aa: CASSSLTVTGELFF
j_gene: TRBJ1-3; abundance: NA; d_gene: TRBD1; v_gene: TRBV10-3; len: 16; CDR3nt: TGTGCCATCAGTGAGCAGACAGGGAGGCAAGGAAACACCATATATTTT; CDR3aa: CAISEQTGRQGNTIYF
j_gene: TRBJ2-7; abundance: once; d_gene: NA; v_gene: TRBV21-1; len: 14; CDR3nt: TGTGCCAGCAGCAAATCCAGAGGCCGGTGTGAGCAGTACTTC; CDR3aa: CASSKSRGRCEQYF
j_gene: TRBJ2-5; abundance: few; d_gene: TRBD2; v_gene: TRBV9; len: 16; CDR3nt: TGTGCCAGCAGCCCCCAGGGACTAGCGGACATTGAGACCCAGTACTTC; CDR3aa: CASSPQGLADIETQYF
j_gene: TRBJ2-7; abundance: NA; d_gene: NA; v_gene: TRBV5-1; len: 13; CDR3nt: TGCGCCAGCAGCTTACCGACTCCCGAGGAGCAGTACTTC; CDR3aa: CASSLPTPEEQYF
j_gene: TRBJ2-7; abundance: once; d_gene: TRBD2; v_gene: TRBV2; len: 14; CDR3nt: TGTGCCAGCAGCTGGACTAGCGGGACCTACGAGCAGTACTTC; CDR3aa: CASSWTSGTYEQYF
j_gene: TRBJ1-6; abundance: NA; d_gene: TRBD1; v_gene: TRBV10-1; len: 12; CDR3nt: TGCGCCAGCAGTGAGCCGCAGGGGGTTGTCCACTTT; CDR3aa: CASSEPQGVVHF
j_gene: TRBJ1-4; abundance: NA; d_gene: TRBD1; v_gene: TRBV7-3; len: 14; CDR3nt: TGTGCCAGCAGCTTATCAGGGGGCGATGAAAAACTGTTTTTT; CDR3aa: CASSLSGGDEKLFF
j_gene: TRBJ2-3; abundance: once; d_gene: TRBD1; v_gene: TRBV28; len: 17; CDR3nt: TGTGCCAGCAGCACATATCCCGGGACAGGGGGCTGGTATACGCAGTATTTT; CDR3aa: CASSTYPGTGGWYTQYF
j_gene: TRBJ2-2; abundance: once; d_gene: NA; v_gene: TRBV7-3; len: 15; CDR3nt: TGTGCCAGCAGCTTAGCACAGGTGGCCACCGGGGAGCTGTTTTTT; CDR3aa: CASSLAQVATGELFF
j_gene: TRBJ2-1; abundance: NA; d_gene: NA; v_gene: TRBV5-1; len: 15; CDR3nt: TGCGCCAGCAGCTCACTAGTGCAGGGGAACAATGAGCAGTTCTTC; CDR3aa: CASSSLVQGNNEQFF
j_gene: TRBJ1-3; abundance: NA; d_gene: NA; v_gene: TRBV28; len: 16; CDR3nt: TGTGCCAGCAGTTCCGGGGGCGGGGGGGATGGAAACACCATATATTTT; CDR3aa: CASSSGGGGDGNTIYF